This record looks at one T cell receptor beta chain sequence and its context. The data derive from a study of cytomegalovirus exposure and HLA in healthy donors. The germline CDR1 and CDR2 sequences are SGHRS and YFSETQ. This CDR3 has 15 residues. V was shortened by 4 bases and J by 0 bases, with 8 bases between the two germline ends. The repertoire was sequenced with immunoSEQ multiplex PCR; TCRdb's copy has only in-frame clones and lacks some. The sample shows tens of thousands of clones, approximately 94% of them seen only once. Material: PBMCs. This rearrangement joins TRBV5-1 to TRBJ2-6; D unresolved. The source is a man between 18 and 35 years old in good health and CMV-seropositive. CDR3 sequence: CASSIVDSGANVLTF. The CDR3 nucleotides are TGCGCCAGCAGCATAGTAGACTCTGGGGCCAACGTCCTGACTTTC.